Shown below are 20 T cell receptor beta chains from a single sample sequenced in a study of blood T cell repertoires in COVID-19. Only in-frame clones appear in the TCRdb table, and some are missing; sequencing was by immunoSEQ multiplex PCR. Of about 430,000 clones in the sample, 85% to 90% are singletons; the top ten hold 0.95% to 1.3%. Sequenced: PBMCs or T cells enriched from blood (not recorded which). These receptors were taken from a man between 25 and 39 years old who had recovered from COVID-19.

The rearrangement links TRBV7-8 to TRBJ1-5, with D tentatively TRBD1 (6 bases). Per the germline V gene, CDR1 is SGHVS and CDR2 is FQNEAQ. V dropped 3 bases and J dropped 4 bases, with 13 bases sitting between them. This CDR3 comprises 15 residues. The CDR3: CASSLDSLGNQPQHF. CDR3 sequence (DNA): TGTGCCAGCAGCTTGGACAGCCTAGGGAATCAGCCCCAGCATTTT.

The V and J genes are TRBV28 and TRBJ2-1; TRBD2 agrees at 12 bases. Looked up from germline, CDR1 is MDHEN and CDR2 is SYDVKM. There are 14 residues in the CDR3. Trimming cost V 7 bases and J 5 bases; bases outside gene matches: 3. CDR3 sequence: CASNLAGGNNEQFF. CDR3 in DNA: TGTGCCAGCAACCTAGCGGGAGGGAACAATGAGCAGTTCTTC.

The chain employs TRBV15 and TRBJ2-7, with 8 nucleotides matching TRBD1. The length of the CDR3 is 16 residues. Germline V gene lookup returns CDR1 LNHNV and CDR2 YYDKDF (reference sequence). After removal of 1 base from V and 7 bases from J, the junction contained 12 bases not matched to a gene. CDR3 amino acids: CATSRGRTGSYGEQYF. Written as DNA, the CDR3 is TGTGCCACCAGCAGAGGCAGGACAGGGTCTTACGGGGAGCAGTACTTC.

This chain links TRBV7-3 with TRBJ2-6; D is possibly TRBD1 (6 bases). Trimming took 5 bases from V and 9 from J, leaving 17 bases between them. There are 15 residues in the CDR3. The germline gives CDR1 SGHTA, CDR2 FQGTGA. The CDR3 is CASSPLPTGNNVLTF. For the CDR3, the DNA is TGTGCCAGCAGCCCACTCCCCACAGGGAACAACGTCCTGACTTTC.

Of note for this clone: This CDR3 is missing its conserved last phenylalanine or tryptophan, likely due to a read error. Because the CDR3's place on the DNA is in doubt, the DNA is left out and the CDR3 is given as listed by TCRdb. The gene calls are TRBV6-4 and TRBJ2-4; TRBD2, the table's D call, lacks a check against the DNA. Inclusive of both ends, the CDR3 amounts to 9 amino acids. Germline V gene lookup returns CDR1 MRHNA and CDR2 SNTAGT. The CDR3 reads CASSEQTSY.

As DNA, the CDR3 is TGTGCCAGCAGTTTTCTGTACGAGCAGTACTTC. Translating it yields CASSFLYEQYF. This chain joins TRBV28 and TRBJ2-7; no reliable D call. Trimming took 3 bases from V and 4 from J, leaving 4 bases between them. The CDR3 covers 11 residues. Germline CDR1 reads MDHEN; CDR2 reads SYDVKM.

For the CDR3, the DNA is TGTGCCATCAGTGGAGCAGGGAACTATGGCTACACCTTC. This gives the protein CAISGAGNYGYTF. The chain recombines TRBV10-3 with TRBJ1-2, with D maybe TRBD1 (5 bases). Deletions cut 4 bases from V and 2 bases from J, with 8 bases between. The CDR3 is 13 residues long. From germline, CDR1 is ENHRY and CDR2 SYGVKD.

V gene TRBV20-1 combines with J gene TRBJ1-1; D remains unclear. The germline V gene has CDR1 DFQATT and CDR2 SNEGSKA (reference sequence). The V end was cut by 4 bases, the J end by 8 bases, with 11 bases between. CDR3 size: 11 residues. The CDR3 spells CSAKTTDEAFF. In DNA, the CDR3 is TGCAGTGCTAAGACGACTGACGAAGCTTTCTTT.

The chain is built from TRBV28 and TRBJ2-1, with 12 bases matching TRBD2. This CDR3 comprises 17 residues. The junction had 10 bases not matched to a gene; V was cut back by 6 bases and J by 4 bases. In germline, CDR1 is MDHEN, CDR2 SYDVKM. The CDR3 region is CASRQTPGLAGYNEQFF. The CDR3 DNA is TGTGCCAGCAGACAAACACCGGGACTAGCGGGTTACAATGAGCAGTTCTTC.

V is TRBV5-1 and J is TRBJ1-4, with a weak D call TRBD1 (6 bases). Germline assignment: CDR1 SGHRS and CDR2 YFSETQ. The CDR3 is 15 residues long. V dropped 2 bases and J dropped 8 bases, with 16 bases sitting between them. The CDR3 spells CASSLGRQAQEKLFF. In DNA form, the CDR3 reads TGCGCCAGCAGCTTAGGGAGACAGGCTCAGGAAAAACTGTTTTTT.

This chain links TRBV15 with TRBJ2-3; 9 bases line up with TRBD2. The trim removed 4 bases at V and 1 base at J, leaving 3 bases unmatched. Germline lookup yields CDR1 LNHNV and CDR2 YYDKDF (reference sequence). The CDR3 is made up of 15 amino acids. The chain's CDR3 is CATSTREGGTDTQYF. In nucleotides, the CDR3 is TGTGCCACCAGCACGCGGGAGGGCGGCACAGATACGCAGTATTTT.

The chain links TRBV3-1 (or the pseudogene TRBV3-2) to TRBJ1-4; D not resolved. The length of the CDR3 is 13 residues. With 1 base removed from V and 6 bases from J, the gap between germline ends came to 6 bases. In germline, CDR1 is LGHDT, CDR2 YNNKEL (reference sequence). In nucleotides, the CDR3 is TGTGCCAGCAGCCAAGCTCCCTATGAAAAACTGTTTTTT. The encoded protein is CASSQAPYEKLFF.

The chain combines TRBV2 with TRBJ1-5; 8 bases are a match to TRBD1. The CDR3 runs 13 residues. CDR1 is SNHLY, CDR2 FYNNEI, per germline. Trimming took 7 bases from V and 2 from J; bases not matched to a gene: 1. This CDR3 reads CASMGQGNQPQHF. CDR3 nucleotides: TGTGCCAGCATGGGACAGGGCAATCAGCCCCAGCATTTT.

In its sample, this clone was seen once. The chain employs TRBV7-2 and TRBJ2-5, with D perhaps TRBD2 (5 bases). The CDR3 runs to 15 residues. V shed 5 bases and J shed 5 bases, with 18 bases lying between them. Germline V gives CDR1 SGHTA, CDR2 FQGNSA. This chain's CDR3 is CASSTRGSGMETQYF. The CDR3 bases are TGTGCCAGCAGCACCCGAGGGTCGGGCATGGAGACCCAGTACTTC. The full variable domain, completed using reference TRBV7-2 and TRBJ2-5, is GAGVSQSPSNKVTEKGKDVELRCDPISGHTALYWYRQSLGQGLEFLIYFQGNSAPDKSGLPSDRFSAERTGGSVSTLTIQRTQQEDSAVYLCASSTRGSGMETQYFGPGTRLLVL.

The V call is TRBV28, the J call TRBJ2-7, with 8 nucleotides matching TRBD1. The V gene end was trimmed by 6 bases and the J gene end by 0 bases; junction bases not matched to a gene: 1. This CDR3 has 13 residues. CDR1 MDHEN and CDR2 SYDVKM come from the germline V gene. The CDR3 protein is CASRTGDSYEQYF. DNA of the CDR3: TGTGCCAGCAGGACAGGGGACTCCTACGAGCAGTACTTC.

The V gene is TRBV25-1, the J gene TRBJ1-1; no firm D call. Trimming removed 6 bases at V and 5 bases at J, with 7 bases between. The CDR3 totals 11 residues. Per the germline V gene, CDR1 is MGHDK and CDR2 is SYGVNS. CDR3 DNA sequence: TGTGCCAGCAGCCCGGGGACTGAAGCTTTCTTT. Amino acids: CASSPGTEAFF.

The CDR3 sequence is CASSTLMGAGELFF. The DNA of the CDR3 is TGTGCCAGCAGCACACTGATGGGCGCCGGGGAGCTGTTTTTT. The V and J genes are TRBV11-2 and TRBJ2-2; no definite D call. Germline CDR1 SGHAT, CDR2 FQNNGV. This CDR3 has 14 residues. The V end lost 5 bases, the J end lost 6 bases, and 13 bases lay between the germline ends.

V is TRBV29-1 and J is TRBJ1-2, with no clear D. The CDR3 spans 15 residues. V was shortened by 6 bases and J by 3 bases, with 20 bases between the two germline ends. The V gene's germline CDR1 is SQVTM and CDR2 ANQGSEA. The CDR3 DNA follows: TGCAGCGTCCTCCGGGAGACCCGCTTGGACTATGGCTACACCTTC. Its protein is CSVLRETRLDYGYTF.

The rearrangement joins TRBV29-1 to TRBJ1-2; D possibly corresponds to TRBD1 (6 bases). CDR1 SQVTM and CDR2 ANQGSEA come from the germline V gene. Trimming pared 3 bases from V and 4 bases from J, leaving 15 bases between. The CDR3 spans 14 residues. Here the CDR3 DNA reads TGCAGCGTTGACGTCGGGGGGCTGGGCTATGGCTACACCTTC. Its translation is CSVDVGGLGYGYTF. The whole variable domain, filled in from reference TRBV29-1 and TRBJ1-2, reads SAVISQKPSRDICQRGTSLTIQCQVDSQVTMMFWYRQQPGQSLTLIATANQGSEATYESGFVIDKFPISRPNLTFSTLTVSNMSPEDSSIYLCSVDVGGLGYGYTFGSGTRLTVV.

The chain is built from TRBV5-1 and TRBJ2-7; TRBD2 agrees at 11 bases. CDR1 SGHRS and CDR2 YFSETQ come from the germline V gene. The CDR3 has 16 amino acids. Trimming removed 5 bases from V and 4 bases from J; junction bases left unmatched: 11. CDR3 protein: CASRLQPGTSGYEQYF. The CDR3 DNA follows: TGCGCCAGCAGACTCCAGCCCGGGACTAGCGGTTACGAGCAGTACTTC.